One sample yielded the 5 T cell receptor beta chains listed below, sequenced in a study of shared clonotypes between healthy human individuals. TCRdb keeps only in-frame clones here, not all; method: immunoSEQ multiplex PCR. Altogether hundreds of thousands of clones are present, around 72% being singletons, with the ten largest covering 1.8%. Material: memory CD4+ T cells sorted from blood. Subset of the sample: CD45RA-negative fraction. The receptors were sampled from a woman aged 30 to 39 in good health.

This clone was recorded many times. The chain carries TRBV7-8 and TRBJ1-1; possible D gene TRBD1, 6 bases. Germline loops: CDR1 SGHVS, CDR2 FQNEAQ. V was clipped by 4 bases and J by 0 bases, with 15 bases between them. The CDR3 covers 16 residues. CDR3 nucleotide sequence: TGTGCCAGCAGCTCGGGGGGCGGGGATATGAACACTGAAGCTTTCTTT. It translates to CASSSGGGDMNTEAFF.

Worth noting for this clone: One end of the junction fails to match germline, which may point to a read error. Distinct nucleotide sequences in the sample also encode this CDR3. This chain connects TRBV10-3 to TRBJ2-6, with a possible D match to TRBD1 (6 bases). This CDR3 region has 18 residues. CDR1 ENHRY and CDR2 SYGVKD come from the germline V gene. DNA for the CDR3: TGTGCCATCAGGTCATCGGGACAAAGCGACTCTGGAGCCAACGTCCTGACTTTC. As protein: CAIRSSGQSDSGANVLTF.

The chain has TRBV30 and TRBJ2-2; D possibly corresponds to TRBD2 (7 bases). Germline V gene sequence: CDR1 GTSNPN, CDR2 SVGIG (reference sequence). This CDR3 is built from 16 residues. V dropped 3 bases and J dropped 3 bases, with 17 bases sitting between them. The CDR3: CAWRPWGGLDTGELFF. The CDR3 DNA is TGTGCCTGGAGGCCATGGGGGGGCCTGGACACCGGGGAGCTGTTTTTT.

The chain is built from TRBV19 and TRBJ2-1; 8 positions match TRBD2. CDR1 is LNHDA and CDR2 is SQIVND in the germline V gene (reference sequence). This CDR3 is built from 16 residues. Germline trimming cut 0 bases from V and 2 bases from J; bases unmatched to any gene: 3. In DNA, the CDR3 is TGTGCCAGTAGTATAGAGAGCGGGAGTCCCTACAATGAGCAGTTCTTC. Its translation: CASSIESGSPYNEQFF.

Only a few counts were recorded for this clone. The chain carries TRBV7-8 and TRBJ1-5; TRBD1 matches 7 bases. Germline-derived CDR1 and CDR2 are SGHVS and FQNEAQ. The CDR3 is 20 amino acids. The trim removed 5 bases at V and 1 base at J, leaving 20 bases unmatched. This CDR3 is CASSPTPIGQVPLSNQPQHF. The CDR3 DNA reads TGTGCCAGCAGCCCGACACCCATCGGACAGGTCCCCCTAAGCAATCAGCCCCAGCATTTT.